The next 27 T cell receptor beta chains were all read from a single sample in a study of blood T cell repertoires in COVID-19. The data were produced by immunoSEQ multiplex PCR, yet TCRdb's version contains in-frame clones alone and is incomplete. The profile covers roughly 200,000 clones, with 70% to 90% appearing a single time and roughly 21% taken by the ten largest. Sequenced sample: peripheral blood. The receptors shown here come from a man aged 60 to 75 with active or convalescent COVID-19.

This sequence joins TRBV9 and TRBJ1-3, with D hard to call. Germline V gene sequence: CDR1 SGDLS, CDR2 YYNGEE. The V and J ends lost 2 bases and 0 bases respectively, with 18 bases between them. This CDR3 is built from 18 residues. For the CDR3, the DNA is TGTGCCAGCAGCGTCCAGCCAACCCGACGGGACTCTGGAAACACCATATATTTT. This encodes CASSVQPTRRDSGNTIYF.

The chain links TRBV5-1 to TRBJ2-5; 7 bases are shared with TRBD1. Trimming took 4 bases from V and 4 from J; bases not matched to a gene: 4. There are 13 residues in the CDR3. The V gene's germline CDR1 is SGHRS and CDR2 YFSETQ. CDR3 DNA sequence: TGCGCCAGCAGCCCACGACAGGGAGAGACCCAGTACTTC. Translated: CASSPRQGETQYF.

J is TRBJ1-2 and V is TRBV5-1, with D perhaps matching TRBD1 (6 bases). CDR1 is SGHRS and CDR2 is YFSETQ in the germline V gene. Deletions cut 4 bases from V and 4 bases from J, with 14 bases between. The CDR3 spans 14 residues. The CDR3 sequence: CASSLEGVGYGYTF. The CDR3 DNA follows: TGCGCCAGCAGCCTGGAGGGGGTTGGCTATGGCTACACCTTC.

This clone was counted only a few times. The V and J genes are TRBV6-1 and TRBJ2-2; 12 bases map to TRBD2. Trimming removed 4 bases from V and 5 bases from J; junction bases left unmatched: 8. Germline CDR1 reads MNHNS; CDR2 reads SASEGT. The CDR3 covers 17 residues. The CDR3 sequence: CASSAPSGGAGTGELFF. The CDR3 bases are TGTGCCAGCAGTGCCCCTAGCGGGGGGGCTGGGACCGGGGAGCTGTTTTTT.

The CDR3 nucleotides are TGTGCCAGCAGGGACAGGGGGATGAATGGCTACACCTTC. The encoded protein is CASRDRGMNGYTF. The rearrangement links TRBV2 to TRBJ1-2, with 10 bases that match TRBD1. The germline CDR1 and CDR2 sequences are SNHLY and FYNNEI. After removal of 6 bases from V and 6 bases from J, the junction contained 4 bases not matched to a gene. There are 13 residues in the CDR3.

The V call is TRBV7-9, the J call TRBJ2-7; TRBD1 aligns across 9 bases. The CDR3 contains 14 residues. Germline CDR1 and CDR2: SEHNR and FQNEAQ (reference sequence). J was trimmed by 3 bases and V by 1 base; bases with no gene match: 1. In nucleotides, the CDR3 is TGTGCCAGCAGCTTAGGGACAGGGGTCTACGAGCAGTACTTC. Its protein product is CASSLGTGVYEQYF. The variable domain in full, completed from reference TRBV7-9 and TRBJ2-7, reads DTGVSQNPRHKITKRGQNVTFRCDPISEHNRLYWYRQTLGQGPEFLTYFQNEAQLEKSRLLSDRFSAERPKGSFSTLEIQRTEQGDSAMYLCASSLGTGVYEQYFGPGTRLTVT.

V gene TRBV6-1 combines with J gene TRBJ1-3; weak D call: TRBD1 (5 bases). This CDR3 region has 16 residues. Trimming stripped 2 bases from V and 2 bases from J, with 13 bases between. Germline loops: CDR1 MNHNS, CDR2 SASEGT. The chain's CDR3 is CASSESRGSTGNTIYF. DNA for the CDR3: TGTGCCAGCAGTGAATCCCGGGGGAGTACTGGAAACACCATATATTTT.

The chain recombines TRBV4-1 with TRBJ1-2; 9 bases align to TRBD1. The trim removed 4 bases at V and 6 bases at J, leaving 9 bases unmatched. Germline V CDR1 and CDR2: MGHRA, YSYEKL. The CDR3 has 15 amino acids. CDR3 in DNA: TGCGCCAGCAGCCCCAACAGGGGGCGCGTCCATGGCTACACCTTC. It specifies CASSPNRGRVHGYTF.

V is TRBV5-4 and J is TRBJ1-4; TRBD1 agrees at 9 bases. This CDR3 comprises 15 residues. Per germline, CDR1 SGHNT and CDR2 YYREEE (reference sequence). Unmatched junction bases numbered 7, after V lost 4 bases and J lost 6 bases. CDR3 in amino acids: CASSPTGQGDEKLFF. CDR3 coding DNA: TGTGCCAGCAGCCCAACGGGACAGGGAGATGAAAAACTGTTTTTT.

Only one count was recorded for this clone. The V call is TRBV30, the J call TRBJ1-6; TRBD1 agrees at 10 bases. The CDR3 runs to 14 residues. The V gene's germline CDR1 is GTSNPN and CDR2 SVGIG (reference sequence). With 3 bases clipped from V and 5 bases from J, the junction kept 1 base outside the gene matches. In DNA form, the CDR3 reads TGTGCCTGGAGGGACAGGGGGAATAATTCACCCCTCCACTTT. This translates into CAWRDRGNNSPLHF.

V is TRBV7-8 and J is TRBJ2-7; 9 positions match TRBD1. V was pared by 5 bases and J by 3 bases, with 8 bases of the junction left unmatched. The CDR3 is 15 residues long. CDR1 and CDR2 from the germline V gene are SGHVS and FQNEAQ. In DNA, the CDR3 is TGTGCCAGCAGCGAAATTTCGGGACAGGGCTACGAGCAGTACTTC. Translation gives CASSEISGQGYEQYF.

This chain joins TRBV7-2 and TRBJ2-1; TRBD2 aligns across 8 bases. V shed 2 bases and J 2 bases; nucleotides not matched to a gene: 2. Germline V gene sequence: CDR1 SGHTA, CDR2 FQGNSA. This CDR3 has 15 residues. The CDR3 DNA is TGTGCCAGCAGCTTAAGCGGGGGTACCTACAATGAGCAGTTCTTC. Its translation is CASSLSGGTYNEQFF.

In its sample, this clone was seen once. The chain has TRBV5-1 and TRBJ2-5, with 12 bases identical to TRBD2. V gave up 4 bases and J gave up 5 bases; unmatched junction bases: 9. CDR3 length equals 16 residues. CDR1 SGHRS and CDR2 YFSETQ come from the germline V gene. The CDR3: CASSLQLAGGEETQYF. In nucleotides, the CDR3 is TGCGCCAGCAGCCTACAACTAGCGGGGGGAGAGGAGACCCAGTACTTC.

The chain joins TRBV11-2 to TRBJ2-1, with TRBD2 matching 9 bases. CDR3 length equals 15 residues. Per the germline V gene, CDR1 is SGHAT and CDR2 is FQNNGV. The V gene end was trimmed by 5 bases and the J gene end by 7 bases; junction bases not matched to a gene: 9. The CDR3, as DNA: TGTGCCAGCAGCCCACGAGCGGGGGGACGGAATGAGCAGTTCTTC. It is translated as CASSPRAGGRNEQFF.

The V call is TRBV5-1, the J call TRBJ2-7, with D perhaps TRBD1 (6 bases). The V end lost 4 bases, the J end lost 5 bases, and 19 bases lay between the germline ends. CDR3 length equals 15 residues. Germline V lookup: CDR1 SGHRS, CDR2 YFSETQ. The DNA for the CDR3 is TGCGCCAGCAGCGCGGTACAGGGAACTAAGGACGAGCAGTACTTC. Translated: CASSAVQGTKDEQYF.

The chain combines TRBV6-5 with TRBJ1-6; D is unresolved. Trimming took 0 bases from V and 10 from J, leaving 13 bases between them. Per the germline V gene, CDR1 is MNHEY and CDR2 is SVGAGI. This CDR3 spans 15 amino acids. In DNA, the CDR3 is TGTGCCAGCAGTTACTCGAATAACGTTCGGTCACCCCTCCACTTT. As protein: CASSYSNNVRSPLHF.

This clone came up once. Other nucleotide sequences in the sample specify the same CDR3. The CDR3 sequence is CASSLEGTGGYNEQFF. CDR3 coding DNA: TGCGCCAGCAGCTTGGAAGGGACGGGAGGATACAATGAGCAGTTCTTC. The chain carries TRBV5-1 and TRBJ2-1; 7 nucleotides line up with TRBD2. J gave up 4 bases and V 0 bases, and 7 bases lay outside the gene matches. The CDR3 has 16 amino acids. CDR1 is SGHRS, CDR2 YFSETQ, per germline. The full variable domain, completed using reference TRBV5-1 and TRBJ2-1, is KAGVTQTPRYLIKTRGQQVTLSCSPISGHRSVSWYQQTPGQGLQFLFEYFSETQRNKGNFPGRFSGRQFSNSRSEMNVSTLELGDSALYLCASSLEGTGGYNEQFFGPGTRLTVL.

With respect to this clone: One end of the junction varies from germline; a read error may be responsible. V usage is TRBV6-6 and J usage is TRBJ1-2; TRBD1 aligns across 10 bases. Germline lookup yields CDR1 MNHNY and CDR2 SVGAGI (reference sequence). The CDR3 sequence is 12 residues long. The CDR3 DNA reads TGCTTTTCGACAGGGGGCAACTATGGCTACACCTTC. It codes for CFSTGGNYGYTF.

The rearrangement links TRBV5-6 to TRBJ1-5; possible D gene TRBD1, 5 bases. Trimming removed 0 bases from V and 3 bases from J, with 10 bases in between. From germline, CDR1 is SGHDT and CDR2 YYEEEE. The CDR3 has 15 residues. In nucleotides, the CDR3 is TGTGCCAGCAGCTTGGGGTTAGGGGTCAATCAGCCCCAGCATTTT. Its protein is CASSLGLGVNQPQHF.

V gene TRBV5-1 combines with J gene TRBJ2-2; D perhaps matches TRBD1 (6 bases). The V gene lost 0 bases and the J gene lost 6 bases, with 9 bases spanning the gap. The CDR3 totals 14 residues. Germline V gives CDR1 SGHRS, CDR2 YFSETQ. CDR3 in amino acids: CASSLVTGSGELFF. The DNA of the CDR3 is TGCGCCAGCAGCTTGGTAACAGGGTCCGGGGAGCTGTTTTTT. Using reference TRBV5-1 and TRBJ2-2 for the parts outside the CDR3, the full variable domain is KAGVTQTPRYLIKTRGQQVTLSCSPISGHRSVSWYQQTPGQGLQFLFEYFSETQRNKGNFPGRFSGRQFSNSRSEMNVSTLELGDSALYLCASSLVTGSGELFFGEGSRLTVL.

The rearrangement links TRBV2 to TRBJ1-2, with 12 bases lining up with TRBD1. With V trimmed by 7 bases and J by 2 bases, 8 bases remained unmatched. CDR3 length: 16 amino acids. Germline-derived CDR1 and CDR2 are SNHLY and FYNNEI. The CDR3 coding sequence is TGTGCCAGCATCCGGGACAGGGGGCCGGGGAACTATGGCTACACCTTC. It is translated as CASIRDRGPGNYGYTF.

This clone showed up just once. The V call is TRBV7-2, the J call TRBJ1-1; the D gene is possibly TRBD1 (6 bases). The CDR3 spans 14 residues. Germline V gene lookup returns CDR1 SGHTA and CDR2 FQGNSA. Trimming removed 5 bases from V and 1 base from J, with 11 bases in between. The CDR3 DNA reads TGTGCCAGCAGCGCTAGGACAGCGAACACTGAAGCTTTCTTT. This codes for CASSARTANTEAFF.

This chain connects TRBV7-2 to TRBJ2-7, with D maybe TRBD2 (6 bases). V gave up 8 bases and J gave up 0 bases, with 17 bases separating them. The CDR3 length is 15 residues. CDR1 and CDR2 (germline): SGHTA, FQGNSA. The CDR3 nucleotides are TGTGCCAGCGTAGGGTGGGGGGATAACTCCTACGAGCAGTACTTC. This gives the protein CASVGWGDNSYEQYF.

The chain couples TRBV3-1 (or the pseudogene TRBV3-2) to TRBJ1-5, with D unresolved. The length of the CDR3 is 15 residues. CDR1 is LGHDT, CDR2 YNNKEL, per germline (reference sequence). Trimming cost V 0 bases and J 7 bases, with 13 bases left between them. CDR3 sequence reads: CASSQERGLGQPQHF. The CDR3 DNA is TGTGCCAGCAGCCAAGAGCGAGGGCTAGGACAGCCCCAGCATTTT.

The rearrangement links TRBV5-4 to TRBJ1-1, with TRBD1 identical over 8 bases. The CDR3 extends over 17 amino acids. Germline CDR1 and CDR2: SGHNT and YYREEE (reference sequence). V gave up 2 bases and J gave up 4 bases; unmatched junction bases: 13. The CDR3 DNA reads as TGTGCCAGCAGCTTAGGGGCATCAGGGGGCGATGTCACTGAAGCTTTCTTT. Translating gives CASSLGASGGDVTEAFF.

Remarks on this clone: The same CDR3 also results from other DNA sequences found in this sample. The genes are TRBV19 and TRBJ1-3, with no clear D. This CDR3 contains 13 residues. Germline CDR1 LNHDA, CDR2 SQIVND (reference sequence). V gave up 2 bases and J gave up 7 bases, with 9 bases separating them. Here the CDR3 reads CASSIQGGNTIYF. The DNA of the CDR3 is TGTGCCAGTAGTATACAAGGCGGGAACACCATATATTTT.

The chain combines TRBV10-3 with TRBJ1-1; unclear D gene. Per the germline V gene, CDR1 is ENHRY and CDR2 is SYGVKD. This CDR3 region has 13 residues. V shed 0 bases and J shed 1 base, with 3 bases lying between them. CDR3 protein: CAISESRNTEAFF. CDR3 nucleotides: TGTGCCATCAGTGAGTCCAGGAACACTGAAGCTTTCTTT.